This T cell receptor beta chain was obtained from a study of shared clonotypes between healthy human individuals. Notes on the study in general: Few donors restricted represented genetic and exposure-history diversity. Generally, naive subsets came out with larger estimated richness than memory subsets.

TCRdb's copy holds only in-frame clones and misses some; the assay was immunoSEQ multiplex PCR. Of about 1.5 million clones in the sample, 98% were seen once. V was cut by 2 bases and J by 6 bases, with 9 bases left in between. From germline, CDR1 is MGHDK and CDR2 SYGVNS. The CDR3 has 13 residues. Note on this clone: Its antigen is unknown.

Source material: naive CD4+ T cells sorted from blood. Subset of the sample: CD45RA+ positively selected. The rearrangement links TRBV25-1 to TRBJ2-3, with unresolved D. This clonotype was sampled from a man aged 25 to 45 in good health. CDR3 bases: TGTGCCAGCAGTGAACAACAGCAGGATACGCAGTATTTT. Protein sequence: CASSEQQQDTQYF.